This T cell receptor beta chain emerged from a study of blood T cell repertoires in COVID-19. Individuals aged roughly 18 to 95 years were recruited from about two dozen US areas. The repertoire was sequenced with immunoSEQ multiplex PCR; TCRdb's copy has only in-frame clones and lacks some. Of about 180,000 clones in the sample, roughly 90% were seen once. V was pared by 6 bases and J by 7 bases, with 14 bases of the junction left unmatched. This CDR3 comprises 16 residues. The germline V gene has CDR1 SGHDT and CDR2 YYEEEE. Sequencing was done on a sample of PBMCs or T cells enriched from blood (not recorded which). This sequence was found in a human donor with acute COVID-19. The donor label of this sample is uncertain. V and J are TRBV5-6 and TRBJ1-5; 9 nucleotides match TRBD1. DNA of the CDR3: TGTGCCAGCACCCTGGGGAACCGGGACAGGGTGCAGCCCCAGCATTTT. This codes for CASTLGNRDRVQPQHF.